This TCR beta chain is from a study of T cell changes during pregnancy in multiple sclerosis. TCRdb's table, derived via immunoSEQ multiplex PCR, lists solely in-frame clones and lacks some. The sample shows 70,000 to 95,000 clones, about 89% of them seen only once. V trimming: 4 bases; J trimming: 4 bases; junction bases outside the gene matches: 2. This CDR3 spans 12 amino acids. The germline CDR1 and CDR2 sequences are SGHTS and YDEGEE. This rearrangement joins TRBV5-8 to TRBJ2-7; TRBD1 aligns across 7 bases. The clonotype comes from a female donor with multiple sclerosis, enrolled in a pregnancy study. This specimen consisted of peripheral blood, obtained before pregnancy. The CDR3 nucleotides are TGTGCCAGCAGCCTGACAGGGTACGAGCAGTACTTC. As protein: CASSLTGYEQYF.